What follows describes a single T cell receptor (beta chain). The sample originates from a study of blood T cell repertoires in COVID-19. In the study overall: T cells, B-cell-depleted T cells, or PBMCs supplied cDNA or gDNA.

Authors' processing steps: Reference gene primer amplification in the assay estimated nucleated cell counts. Repertoires were generated with immunoSEQ multiplex PCR, while TCRdb's copy carries only in-frame clones and drops some. D and trimming come from the DNA, and the V and J calls and clone size come from that table. The sample lists around 200,000 clones, around 84% seen once, with around a sixth in the top ten. CDR3 length equals 13 residues. The V gene's germline CDR1 is SGDLS and CDR2 YYNGEE. V was pared by 4 bases and J by 0 bases, with 5 bases between. The TCR was taken from a woman older than 75 with active or convalescent COVID-19. V usage is TRBV9 and J usage is TRBJ1-5; D gene uncertain. Sequences were obtained from peripheral blood. The CDR3 sequence is CASSKHSNQPQHF. The CDR3 coding sequence is TGTGCCAGCAGCAAACATAGCAATCAGCCCCAGCATTTT.